This entry describes one T cell receptor (beta chain). The CDR3 is made up of 13 amino acids. V was pared by 10 bases and J by 7 bases, with 5 bases of the junction left unmatched. Per germline, CDR1 LNHDA and CDR2 SQIVND (reference sequence). The data originate from a study of blood T cell repertoires in COVID-19. Study context: Sources were T cells, B-cell-depleted T cells, or PBMCs; the material itself was cDNA or gDNA.

Per the study methods: Counts of nucleated cells, estimated from reference gene primer amplification, were obtained. The table came from immunoSEQ multiplex PCR; TCRdb's copy has only in-frame clones and leaves some out. That table gives V, J and clone size, and the DNA gave D and trimming. Among 75,000 to 100,000 clones listed, 80% to 90% were seen once. Sequences were obtained from peripheral blood. This clonotype was obtained from a human donor in a cohort sampled during active COVID-19. This sequence joins TRBV19 and TRBJ2-1; 12 bases are shared with TRBD2. For the CDR3, the DNA is TGTGCCACCGCTAGCGGGGGGGATAATGAGCAGTTCTTC. Protein sequence: CATASGGDNEQFF. Based on the CDR3 plus reference TRBV19 and TRBJ2-1, the full variable domain is DGGITQSPKYLFRKEGQNVTLSCEQNLNHDAMYWYRQDPGQGLRLIYYSQIVNDFQKGDIAEGYSVSREKKESFPLTVTSAQKNPTAFYLCATASGGDNEQFFGPGTRLTVL.